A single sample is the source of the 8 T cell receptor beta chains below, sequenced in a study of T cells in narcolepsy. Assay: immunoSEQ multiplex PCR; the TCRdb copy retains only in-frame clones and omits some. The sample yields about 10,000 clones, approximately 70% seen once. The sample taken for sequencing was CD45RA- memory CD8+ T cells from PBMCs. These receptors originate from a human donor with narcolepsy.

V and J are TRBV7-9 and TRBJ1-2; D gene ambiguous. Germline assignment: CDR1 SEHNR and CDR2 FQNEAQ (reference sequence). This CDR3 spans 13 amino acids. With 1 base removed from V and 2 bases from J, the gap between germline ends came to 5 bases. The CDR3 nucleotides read TGTGCCAGCAGCTTAGTAGGGAACTATGGCTACACCTTC. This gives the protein CASSLVGNYGYTF.

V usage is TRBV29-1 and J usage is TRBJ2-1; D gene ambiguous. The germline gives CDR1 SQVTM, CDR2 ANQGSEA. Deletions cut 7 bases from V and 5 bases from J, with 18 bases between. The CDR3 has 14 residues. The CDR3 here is CSAIMASPNNEQFF. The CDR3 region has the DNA TGCAGCGCCATCATGGCGTCCCCGAACAATGAGCAGTTCTTC.

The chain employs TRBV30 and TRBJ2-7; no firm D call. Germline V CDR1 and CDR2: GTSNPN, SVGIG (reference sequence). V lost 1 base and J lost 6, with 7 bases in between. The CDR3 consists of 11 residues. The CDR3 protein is CAWSEGSEQYF. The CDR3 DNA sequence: TGTGCCTGGAGTGAAGGATCCGAGCAGTACTTC.

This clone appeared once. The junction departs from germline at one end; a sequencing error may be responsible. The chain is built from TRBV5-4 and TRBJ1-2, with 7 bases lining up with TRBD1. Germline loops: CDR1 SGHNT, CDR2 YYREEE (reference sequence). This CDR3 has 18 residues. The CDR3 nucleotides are TGTTCCAGCAGCTTTTACGCGGGGACAGCCCTAATCCCCTATTGCTACACCTTC. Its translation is CSSSFYAGTALIPYCYTF.

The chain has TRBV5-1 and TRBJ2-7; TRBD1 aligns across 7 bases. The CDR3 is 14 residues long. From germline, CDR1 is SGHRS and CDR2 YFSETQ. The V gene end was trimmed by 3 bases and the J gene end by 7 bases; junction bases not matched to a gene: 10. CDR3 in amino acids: CASSSPTGLGEQYF. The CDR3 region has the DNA TGCGCCAGCAGCTCTCCGACAGGGTTGGGTGAGCAGTACTTC.

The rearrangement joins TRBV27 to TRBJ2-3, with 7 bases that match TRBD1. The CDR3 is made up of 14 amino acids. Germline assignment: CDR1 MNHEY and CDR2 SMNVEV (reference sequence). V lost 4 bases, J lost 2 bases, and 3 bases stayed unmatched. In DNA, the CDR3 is TGTGCCAGCAGTTATGACAGGGTCACAGATACGCAGTATTTT. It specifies CASSYDRVTDTQYF.

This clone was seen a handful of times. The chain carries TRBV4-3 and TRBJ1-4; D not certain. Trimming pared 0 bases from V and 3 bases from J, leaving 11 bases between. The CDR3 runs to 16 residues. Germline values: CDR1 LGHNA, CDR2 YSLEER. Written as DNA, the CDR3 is TGCGCCAGCAGCCAAGATAGCCAAAATCCTAATGAAAAACTGTTTTTT. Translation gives CASSQDSQNPNEKLFF.

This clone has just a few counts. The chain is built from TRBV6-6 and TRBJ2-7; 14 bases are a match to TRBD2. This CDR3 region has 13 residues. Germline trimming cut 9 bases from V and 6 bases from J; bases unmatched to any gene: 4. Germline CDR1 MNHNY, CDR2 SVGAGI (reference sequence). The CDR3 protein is CASGLAGGLEQYF. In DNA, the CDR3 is TGTGCCAGTGGACTAGCGGGGGGTCTCGAGCAGTACTTC.